These 6 T cell receptor beta chains originate from one sample sequenced in a study of blood T cell repertoires in COVID-19. Only in-frame clones appear in the TCRdb table, and some are missing; sequencing was by immunoSEQ multiplex PCR. The data hold 150,000 to 200,000 clones, with over 90% observed a single time. The material sequenced was peripheral blood. These receptors were collected from an older woman with COVID-19, enrolled during active disease.

Here the CDR3 DNA reads TGTGCCATCAGTGGGAGGGAAGATACGCAGTATTTT. This gives the protein CAISGREDTQYF. The rearrangement joins TRBV10-3 to TRBJ2-3; maybe TRBD2 (6 bases). V was trimmed by 4 bases and J by 5 bases, leaving 7 bases between them. CDR3 length equals 12 residues. Germline V gives CDR1 ENHRY, CDR2 SYGVKD.

The rearrangement joins TRBV7-2 to TRBJ2-5; 12 bases are a match to TRBD2. The CDR3 has 16 amino acids. Trimming took 2 bases from V and 5 from J; bases not matched to a gene: 6. From germline, CDR1 is SGHTA and CDR2 FQGNSA. DNA of the CDR3: TGTGCCAGCAGCTTAAAGCTAGCGGGGGGGCCCGAGACCCAGTACTTC. Translation: CASSLKLAGGPETQYF.

The CDR3 protein is CASSSPSLSAGSTDTQYF. The CDR3 DNA sequence: TGTGCCAGCAGTTCCCCTAGTCTCTCAGCGGGAAGCACAGATACGCAGTATTTT. The V gene is TRBV7-2, the J gene TRBJ2-3; 7 bases align to TRBD2. Per germline, CDR1 SGHTA and CDR2 FQGNSA. With 6 bases clipped from V and 0 bases from J, the junction kept 15 bases outside the gene matches. The CDR3 runs 18 residues.

This clone showed up just once. The chain is built from TRBV7-2 and TRBJ2-3, with 16 bases matching TRBD2. V lost 5 bases to trimming and J lost 3 bases; unmatched junction nucleotides: 5. The V gene's germline CDR1 is SGHTA and CDR2 FQGNSA. The CDR3 contains 17 residues. The chain's CDR3 is CASSRGTSGGATDTQYF. The DNA for the CDR3 is TGTGCCAGCAGCAGAGGGACTAGCGGGGGGGCAACAGATACGCAGTATTTT. The full variable domain, with the rest looked up from reference TRBV7-2 and TRBJ2-3, is GAGVSQSPSNKVTEKGKDVELRCDPISGHTALYWYRQSLGQGLEFLIYFQGNSAPDKSGLPSDRFSAERTGGSVSTLTIQRTQQEDSAVYLCASSRGTSGGATDTQYFGPGTRLTVL.

DNA of the CDR3: TGTGCCAGCAGTTACGAGGGGGCTGGCACCTACGAGCAGTACTTC. It codes for CASSYEGAGTYEQYF. The chain uses TRBV6-6 and TRBJ2-7; 7 bases match TRBD1. The germline V gene encodes CDR1 MNHNY and CDR2 SVGAGI (reference sequence). V trimming: 2 bases; J trimming: 2 bases; junction bases outside the gene matches: 6. The CDR3 covers 15 residues.

Only one count was recorded for this clone. The J gene is TRBJ1-5, the V gene TRBV15, with D unresolved. Germline CDR1 and CDR2: LNHNV and YYDKDF (reference sequence). V lost 0 bases and J 0 bases, leaving 6 bases between the germline ends. The CDR3 length is 15 residues. CDR3 amino acids: CATSRELHSNQPQHF. The CDR3 region has the DNA TGTGCCACCAGCAGAGAACTACATAGCAATCAGCCCCAGCATTTT.